This T cell receptor beta chain came from a study of blood T cell repertoires in COVID-19. For the study at large: COVID-19 samples from acute and convalescent phases originated in the United States, Italy and Spain.

Methods used by the authors: From reference gene primer amplification, estimates of nucleated cell counts were derived. The data were produced by immunoSEQ multiplex PCR, yet TCRdb's version contains in-frame clones alone and is incomplete. The V and J calls and clone size come from that table; D and trimming were worked out from the DNA. The table has roughly 150,000 clones, around 81% seen once. The ends lost 4 bases at V and 2 bases at J; junction bases unmatched: 9. The germline V gene encodes CDR1 MDHEN and CDR2 SYDVKM. The CDR3 sequence is 17 residues long. The chain joins TRBV28 to TRBJ2-3, with 10 positions matching TRBD2. The TCR sequence derives from a man aged 55 to 70 with active or convalescent COVID-19. Sequenced: peripheral blood. The DNA of the CDR3 is TGTGCCAGCAGTTCGACGCTAGCGGGAGCTCCCACAGATACGCAGTATTTT. This translates into CASSSTLAGAPTDTQYF.